A few counts support the clone carrying this T cell receptor (beta chain). Its antigen is currently unknown. cDNA was made from approximately 0.55 ug RNA using alpha and beta constant primers. Separate chain-specific third strand synthesis with multiplexing indices produced the alpha and beta libraries. The cDNA received a 5' RACE adapter containing a random hexamer plus an SP2 sequencing primer site. TCRdb re-derived calls from the 5' RACE reads in MiXCR, one entry per CDR3 protein. The data show about 14,000 distinct CDR3 sequences, around 10% seen once. Antiretroviral therapy had run roughly three months, about 14 weeks, before follow-up blood collection. The repertoire came from unfractionated whole blood and reflected all unsorted peripheral T cells. The sample originates from a study of HIV-infected patients and healthy controls. Study-level background: Total CDR3 counts per chain did not differ significantly between patients and controls.

Germline-derived CDR1 and CDR2 are MNHEY and SVGEGT. The V gene lost 7 bases and the J gene lost 2 bases, with 15 bases spanning the gap. The CDR3 is made up of 14 amino acids. Study outcomes and limitations: When repertoires were size-matched, rare events in HIV-infected data became overweighted. HIV-infected patients and controls differed significantly in mean usage of eight alpha and eight beta V genes.

The sequences come from blood, collected during antiretroviral therapy. The origin of this receptor is an adult with HIV infection. The donor label of this sample is uncertain. This chain uses TRBV6-2 or TRBV6-3 with TRBJ2-7, with D tentatively TRBD1 (6 bases). This CDR3 is CASKGQPRPYEQYF. The CDR3 DNA is TGTGCCAGCAAAGGACAGCCGAGACCCTACGAGCAGTACTTC.